Below, one T cell receptor (beta chain) is given with its context. This clone was detected only a few times. The antigen this receptor binds is unknown. This is a murine receptor, so its gene nomenclature and germline sequences are mouse based. The read falls 4 residues short of the CDR3 end, and the missing part is taken from the germline J gene. Cells from mouse cutaneous lymph nodes were pooled, stained for CD4, CD8alpha, NKG2D, NKG2ACE and other markers, and then sorted on a BD Influx. The entry originates in a study of CD8+ T cells in alopecia areata (dated by TCRdb to 2016 to 2019). Background for the entire study: Female C3H/HeJ recipients, roughly 6-11 weeks old, were grafted with skin from C3H/HeJ donors with spontaneous alopecia (about 6-12 months old). In both human patients and the C3H/HeJ mouse model, the study applied high-throughput TCRbeta sequencing to look at T cell clonal expansion in alopecia areata. Human TCRbeta sequencing covered scalp tissue and sorted CD4+ and CD8+ peripheral blood T cells from patchy and totalis/universalis alopecia areata patients and healthy controls. Scalp clonality was compared across normal scalp (n=4), patchy alopecia areata scalp (n=8), and alopecia totalis/universalis scalp (n=8). RNA was extracted with the PAXgene miRNA kit for fixed scalp, the miRNeasy kit for PBMCs, and the RNeasy kit for mouse skin. TCRbeta CDR3 regions were amplified by immunoSEQ multiplex PCR with 35 Vbeta forward and 13 Jbeta reverse primers. Results and caveats for the whole study, not just this receptor: Compared with normal scalp, lesional scalp, particularly in alopecia totalis/universalis, had higher clonality and more expanded CD8+ clones, which suggests antigenic drive. TCR sequences shared between patients were less clear than in mice, possibly partly because of HLA diversity in the patient population. Unlike mouse skin, which is dominated by gammadelta T cells, normal human skin has resident alphabeta T cells that are also sequenced, and this complicates analysis of the scalp TCR repertoire.

Receptor amplification or capture employed the immunoSEQ multiplex PCR assay. RNA was extracted from all samples and reverse transcribed into cDNA as template for TCR sequencing. SuperScript III was used for first-strand cDNA synthesis, primed with a 2:1 mix of oligo-dT and random hexamers. A synthetic immune receptor repertoire was used to gauge amplification bias, and whatever bias remained was removed computationally. Libraries were sequenced on Illumina HiSeq using 60 bp reads that covered the CDR3 and were read from J toward V. The paper's data handling went like this. After raw reads were preprocessed to remove errors, the CDR3 was defined following IMGT conventions as running from the conserved cysteine to phenylalanine. Clonality was computed as 1 minus the Shannon entropy, with the entropy normalized by log2 of the number of productive unique TCRs. Scalp TCRbeta sequences were cross-referenced with sorted blood CD4 and CD8 repertoires so that the CD4 or CD8 identity of scalp clones could be inferred. The table was pulled from immuneACCESS by TCRdb, which kept in-frame rearrangements only. Such tables lose some clones; where checked, under half of the loss comes from unresolved V genes, and the rest has no known cause. The V and J calls and the clone size are those of that table, but D and trimming were determined from the DNA. For this sample, 250,000 or so clones are listed, none of them singletons. Jointly, the top ten make up 1.2% of the sample.

Including the terminal cysteine and phenylalanine, the CDR3 comprises 16 residues. Only the CDR3 bases that were read are kept: 36 of them, in frame from base 1. Compared with germline, V lacks 0 bases and J lacks 3 bases; bases without a gene match: 5. According to the germline V gene (reference sequence), CDR1 reads NNHNN and CDR2 reads SYGAGS. The V and J segments used are TRBV13-2 and TRBJ2-7; 11 central bases correspond to TRBD2. Sequencing was carried out using CD4+ T cells sorted from a lymph node. The clonotype was recovered from a C3H/HeJ mouse with alopecia areata. This strain has the MHC haplotype H2-k. The CDR3 region has the sequence CASGDAAGLGDYEQYF. Incomplete CDR3 DNA: TGTGCCAGCGGTGATGCAGCGGGACTGGGGGACTAT.